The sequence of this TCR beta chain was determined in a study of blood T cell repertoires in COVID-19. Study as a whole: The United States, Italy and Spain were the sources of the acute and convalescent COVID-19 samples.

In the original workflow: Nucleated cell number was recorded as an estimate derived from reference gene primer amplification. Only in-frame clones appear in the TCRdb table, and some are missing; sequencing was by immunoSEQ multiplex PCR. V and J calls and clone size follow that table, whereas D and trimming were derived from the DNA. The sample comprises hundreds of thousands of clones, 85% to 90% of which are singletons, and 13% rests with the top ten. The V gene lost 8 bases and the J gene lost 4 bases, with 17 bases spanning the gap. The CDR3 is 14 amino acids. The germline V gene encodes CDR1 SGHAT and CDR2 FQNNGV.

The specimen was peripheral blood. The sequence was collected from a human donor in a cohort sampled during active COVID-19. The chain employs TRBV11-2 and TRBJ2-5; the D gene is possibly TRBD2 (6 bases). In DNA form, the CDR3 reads TGTGCCAGCGCCCTTAGCGGTTGGGGAGAGACCCAGTACTTC. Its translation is CASALSGWGETQYF. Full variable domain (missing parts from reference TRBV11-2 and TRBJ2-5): EAGVAQSPRYKIIEKRQSVAFWCNPISGHATLYWYQQILGQGPKLLIQFQNNGVVDDSQLPKDRFSAERLKGVDSTLKIQPAKLEDSAVYLCASALSGWGETQYFGPGTRLLVL.